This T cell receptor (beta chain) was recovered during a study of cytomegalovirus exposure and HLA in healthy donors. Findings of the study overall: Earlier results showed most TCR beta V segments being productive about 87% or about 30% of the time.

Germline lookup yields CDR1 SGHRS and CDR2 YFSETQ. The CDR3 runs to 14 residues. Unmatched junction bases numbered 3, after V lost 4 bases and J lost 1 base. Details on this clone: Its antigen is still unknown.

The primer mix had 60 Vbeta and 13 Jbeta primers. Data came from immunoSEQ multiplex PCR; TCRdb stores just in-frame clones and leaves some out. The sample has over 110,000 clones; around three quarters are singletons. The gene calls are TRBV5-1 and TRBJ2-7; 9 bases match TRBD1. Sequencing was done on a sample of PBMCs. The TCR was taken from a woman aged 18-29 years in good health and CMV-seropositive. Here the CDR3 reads CASSDGTGSYEQYF. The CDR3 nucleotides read TGCGCCAGCAGCGACGGGACAGGGTCCTACGAGCAGTACTTC.